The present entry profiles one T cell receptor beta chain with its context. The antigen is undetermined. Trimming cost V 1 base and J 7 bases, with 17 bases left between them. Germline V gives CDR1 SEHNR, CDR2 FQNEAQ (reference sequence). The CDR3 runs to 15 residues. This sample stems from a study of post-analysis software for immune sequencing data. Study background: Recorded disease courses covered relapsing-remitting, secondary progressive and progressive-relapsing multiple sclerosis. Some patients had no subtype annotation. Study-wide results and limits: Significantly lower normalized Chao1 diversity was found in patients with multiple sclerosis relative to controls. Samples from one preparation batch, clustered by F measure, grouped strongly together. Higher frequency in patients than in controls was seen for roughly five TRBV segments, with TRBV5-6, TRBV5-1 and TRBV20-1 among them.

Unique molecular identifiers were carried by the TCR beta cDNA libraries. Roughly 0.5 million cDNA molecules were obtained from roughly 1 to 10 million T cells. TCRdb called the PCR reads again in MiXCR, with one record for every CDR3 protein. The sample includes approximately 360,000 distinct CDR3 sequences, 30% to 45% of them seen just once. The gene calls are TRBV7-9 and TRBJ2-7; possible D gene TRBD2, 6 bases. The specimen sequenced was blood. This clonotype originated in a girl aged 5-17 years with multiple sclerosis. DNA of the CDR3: TGTGCCAGCAGCTTAGTTGCGGGGCCTTACAATGAGCAGTACTTC. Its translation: CASSLVAGPYNEQYF.